What follows is one T cell receptor (beta chain) and its context. The antigen remains undetermined. The use of genomic DNA as template underpinned the TCR beta VDJ and CDR3 profiling. TCRdb independently ran MiXCR on the reads; one entry per CDR3 protein. The sample lists 95,000 to 120,000 distinct CDR3 sequences; 40% to 60% were seen once. The sample is drawn from a study of CD8+CD57+ T cells in acquired aplastic anemia. Whole-study context: Sorted CD4+ and CD8+ cells gave an average of about 3 ug of DNA.

In germline, CDR1 is MNHEY, CDR2 SVGAGI. The CDR3 extends over 14 amino acids. The germline V and J ends were trimmed by 0 bases and 3 bases, with 9 bases remaining between them. Whole-study findings and limits: Overlapping CD8+ CDR3 repertoires of patients and controls contained some 30 shared sequences. Significance was not reached for CD8+ Simpson's diversity between patients and controls.

The source of this sequence is a human donor in good health, serving as a control. Sample: sorted CD4+, CD8+, or CD8+CD57+ T cells (not recorded which) from PBMCs. This rearrangement joins TRBV6-5 to TRBJ2-7, with D unclear. Here the CDR3 reads CASSYSIRNYEQYF. DNA for the CDR3: TGTGCCAGCAGTTACTCTATACGCAACTACGAGCAGTACTTC.